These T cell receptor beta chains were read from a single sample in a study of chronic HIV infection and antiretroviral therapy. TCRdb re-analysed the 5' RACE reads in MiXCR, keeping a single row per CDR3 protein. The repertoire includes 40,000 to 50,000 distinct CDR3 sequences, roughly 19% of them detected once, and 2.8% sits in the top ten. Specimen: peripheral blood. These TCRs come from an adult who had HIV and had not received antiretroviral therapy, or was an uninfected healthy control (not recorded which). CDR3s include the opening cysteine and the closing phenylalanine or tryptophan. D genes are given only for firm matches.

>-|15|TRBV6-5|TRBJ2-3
CASSYSGSSTDTQYF
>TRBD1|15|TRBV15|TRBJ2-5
CATNIDRGGGETQYF
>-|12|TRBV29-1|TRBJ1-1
CSAKQGSTEAFF
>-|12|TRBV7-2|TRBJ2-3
CASSQWVDTQYF
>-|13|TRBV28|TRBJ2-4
CASSLGRQNIQYF
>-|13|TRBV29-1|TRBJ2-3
CSVVRTSADTQYF
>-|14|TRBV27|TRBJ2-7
CASSRLDAYYEQYF
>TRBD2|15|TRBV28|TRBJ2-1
CASSFLAGGLNEQFF
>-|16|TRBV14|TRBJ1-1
CASSQDLYRSNTEAFF
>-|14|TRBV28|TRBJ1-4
CASSLPPTNEKLFF
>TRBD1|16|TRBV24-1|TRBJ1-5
CATSTNRGPGNQPQHF
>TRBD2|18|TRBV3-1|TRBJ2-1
CASSQDPRTSGRDNEQFF